The next 18 T cell receptor beta chains were all read from a single sample in a study of blood T cell repertoires in COVID-19. Here immunoSEQ multiplex PCR was the method, and the copy in TCRdb shows in-frame clones only, minus some. This table holds a few hundred thousand clones, around 90% found once. The source material was peripheral blood. Receptors originate from a man aged 55 to 69 with acute or convalescent COVID-19.

Remarks on this clone: The sample has other DNA sequences that encode this CDR3 too. The chain uses TRBV15 and TRBJ2-2; 12 nucleotides match TRBD1. Germline V gives CDR1 LNHNV, CDR2 YYDKDF (reference sequence). Losses at the gene ends were 1 base for V and 1 base for J; bases not matched to a gene: 7. This CDR3 spans 19 amino acids. The CDR3 loop is CATSRGPGQGALNTGELFF. CDR3 nucleotide sequence: TGTGCCACCAGCAGAGGACCGGGACAGGGGGCTTTGAACACCGGGGAGCTGTTTTTT.

The rearrangement uses TRBV2 and TRBJ2-5; 7 nucleotides line up with TRBD1. In germline, CDR1 is SNHLY, CDR2 FYNNEI. The CDR3 is made up of 15 amino acids. The V and J ends lost 11 bases and 0 bases, in that order; junction bases with no gene match: 12. CDR3: CAGTSGTAYQETQYF. The CDR3 DNA reads TGTGCCGGGACATCCGGGACAGCGTACCAAGAGACCCAGTACTTC.

This sequence joins TRBV6-6 and TRBJ1-1; 10 bases fit TRBD1. Germline-derived CDR1 and CDR2 are MNHNY and SVGAGI (reference sequence). With V trimmed by 5 bases and J by 6 bases, 3 bases remained unmatched. The length of the CDR3 is 13 residues. This chain's CDR3 is CASSNGQGAEAFF. The DNA for the CDR3 is TGTGCCAGCAGTAATGGACAGGGGGCTGAAGCTTTCTTT.

The genes are TRBV9 and TRBJ1-3; 10 bases agree with TRBD1. The CDR3 covers 14 residues. CDR1 and CDR2 from the germline V gene are SGDLS and YYNGEE. The junction had 6 bases not matched to a gene; V was cut back by 4 bases and J by 8 bases. DNA of the CDR3: TGTGCCAGCAGCCCGAGGGACAGGGGAGACACCATATATTTT. Amino acid sequence: CASSPRDRGDTIYF. The variable domain in full, with the rest retrieved from reference TRBV9 and TRBJ1-3, is DSGVTQTPKHLITATGQRVTLRCSPRSGDLSVYWYQQSLDQGLQFLIQYYNGEERAKGNILERFSAQQFPDLHSELNLSSLELGDSALYFCASSPRDRGDTIYFGEGSWLTVV.

V usage is TRBV6-1 and J usage is TRBJ2-3; the D gene is possibly TRBD2 (7 bases). V was clipped by 2 bases and J by 4 bases, with 19 bases between them. This CDR3 has 17 residues. CDR1 and CDR2 (germline): MNHNS, SASEGT. The CDR3 coding sequence is TGTGCCAGCAGTGAATCCCCTGGGGGGGGCAGCGCAGATACGCAGTATTTT. This encodes CASSESPGGGSADTQYF.

The J gene is TRBJ2-7, the V gene TRBV4-1; 11 bases are shared with TRBD1. V trimming: 1 base; J trimming: 1 base; junction bases outside the gene matches: 3. Germline lookup yields CDR1 MGHRA and CDR2 YSYEKL. The CDR3 contains 16 residues. CDR3 nucleotide sequence: TGCGCCAGCAGCCAAGTTGGGACAGGGGGGTCCTACGAGCAGTACTTC. Its translation: CASSQVGTGGSYEQYF.

This clone was recorded only once. The V call is TRBV15, the J call TRBJ2-2; 10 bases agree with TRBD1. The CDR3 sequence is 14 residues long. The V segment lost 9 bases and the J segment 7 bases; nucleotides outside the gene matches: 8. In germline, CDR1 is LNHNV, CDR2 YYDKDF (reference sequence). CDR3 residues: CATRPGQGRGELFF. The DNA of the CDR3 is TGTGCCACAAGACCGGGACAGGGGCGCGGGGAGCTGTTTTTT.

The chain joins TRBV7-3 to TRBJ1-3; D might be TRBD1 (5 bases). V was clipped by 5 bases and J by 4 bases, with 12 bases between them. Per the germline V gene, CDR1 is SGHTA and CDR2 is FQGTGA. This CDR3 comprises 14 residues. CDR3 sequence: CASSAQGLGNTIYF. The CDR3 nucleotides read TGTGCCAGCAGCGCGCAGGGACTAGGAAACACCATATATTTT.

This chain uses TRBV5-1 with TRBJ2-2; a weak D match, TRBD1 (6 bases). V lost 5 bases, J lost 5 bases, and 16 bases lay in between. The CDR3 contains 15 residues. Germline V lookup: CDR1 SGHRS, CDR2 YFSETQ. The chain's CDR3 is CASRMVLQGTGELFF. CDR3 DNA: TGCGCCAGCAGAATGGTCCTCCAGGGGACCGGGGAGCTGTTTTTT.

This chain connects TRBV11-3 to TRBJ2-1; weak D call: TRBD2 (7 bases). CDR3 length: 16 amino acids. Trimming shortened V by 8 bases and J by 7 bases, and 24 bases separated the two germline ends. Germline V CDR1 and CDR2: SGHNT, YENEEA. CDR3 bases: TGTGCCAGCTCCACCGCGGGGGCCTACGGACGGAATGAGCAGTTCTTC. Its translation is CASSTAGAYGRNEQFF.

This chain uses TRBV7-2 with TRBJ1-1, with D hard to call. The germline gives CDR1 SGHTA, CDR2 FQGNSA. The CDR3 has 15 amino acids. The germline V and J ends were trimmed by 1 base and 0 bases, with 9 bases remaining between them. DNA for the CDR3: TGTGCCAGCAGCTTAGGGGCCGGCTTGAACACTGAAGCTTTCTTT. The encoded protein is CASSLGAGLNTEAFF.

The chain is built from TRBV19 and TRBJ2-7; 7 bases are shared with TRBD2. Germline assignment: CDR1 LNHDA and CDR2 SQIVND (reference sequence). V dropped 2 bases and J dropped 3; count of bases not matched to a gene: 1. The CDR3 loop spans 13 amino acids. CDR3 in amino acids: CASSIRTSYEQYF. Written as DNA, the CDR3 is TGTGCCAGTAGTATACGGACTAGCTACGAGCAGTACTTC.

The chain is built from TRBV9 and TRBJ2-2, with D hard to call. This CDR3 region has 15 residues. The germline V gene encodes CDR1 SGDLS and CDR2 YYNGEE. The ends were cut back, 0 bases at V and 1 base at J, with 7 bases in the middle. The CDR3 reads CASSVGLRNTGELFF. The CDR3 DNA follows: TGTGCCAGCAGCGTAGGGCTCAGGAACACCGGGGAGCTGTTTTTT.

This chain uses TRBV3-1 (or the pseudogene TRBV3-2) with TRBJ2-4, with D unresolved. V was clipped by 4 bases and J by 1 base, with 11 bases between them. CDR3 length: 15 amino acids. Germline lookup yields CDR1 LGHDT and CDR2 YNNKEL (reference sequence). The CDR3 region is CASSPFSLAKNIQYF. In DNA, the CDR3 is TGTGCCAGCAGCCCCTTTTCTCTGGCCAAAAACATTCAGTACTTC.

The count of this clone is one. The chain uses TRBV19 and TRBJ2-5; 8 positions match TRBD1. Per the germline V gene, CDR1 is LNHDA and CDR2 is SQIVND (reference sequence). The V segment lost 2 bases and the J segment 4 bases; nucleotides outside the gene matches: 9. The CDR3 runs 16 residues. CDR3: CASSIPRQGRTETQYF. In DNA, the CDR3 is TGTGCCAGTAGTATACCGAGACAGGGGAGGACAGAGACCCAGTACTTC.

V usage is TRBV19 and J usage is TRBJ2-7, with 9 nucleotides matching TRBD1. Germline CDR1 and CDR2: LNHDA and SQIVND (reference sequence). There are 14 residues in the CDR3. J was trimmed by 3 bases and V by 5 bases; bases with no gene match: 5. The CDR3 DNA sequence: TGTGCCAGTAGTCCCGGGACAGGGAGCTACGAGCAGTACTTC. It is translated as CASSPGTGSYEQYF.

The chain has TRBV19 and TRBJ1-3, with 8 bases that match TRBD1. Germline-derived CDR1 and CDR2 are LNHDA and SQIVND (reference sequence). The trim removed 8 bases at V and 0 bases at J, leaving 6 bases unmatched. The CDR3 length is 15 residues. CDR3 sequence: CASQTGVYSGNTIYF. In nucleotides, the CDR3 is TGTGCCAGTCAGACAGGGGTTTACTCTGGAAACACCATATATTTT.

The genes are TRBV10-3 and TRBJ2-5; possible D gene TRBD2, 6 bases. Germline V gene sequence: CDR1 ENHRY, CDR2 SYGVKD. V lost 9 bases to trimming and J lost 4 bases, with 18 bases between them. The CDR3 runs to 14 residues. DNA of the CDR3: TGTGCCATAGCTGGGGCCCAGGGAGGAGAGACCCAGTACTTC. Encoded protein: CAIAGAQGGETQYF.